These T cell receptor beta chains were read from a single sample in a study of OX40 agonist ivuxolimab in advanced cancers. TCRdb keeps only in-frame clones here, not all; method: immunoSEQ multiplex PCR. Among around 70,000 clones listed, 70% to 90% were seen once. Source: CD4+ or CD8+ T cells sorted from blood, taken in a trial of the OX40 agonist ivuxolimab. These receptors were collected from an adult with an advanced solid tumor such as melanoma, head and neck, liver or kidney cancer. The CDR3 runs from the conserved cysteine through the conserved F or W. The order of the fields is CDR3 length, clone size, D gene, J gene, V gene, CDR3 DNA, CDR3 protein. D genes are given only for firm matches. Some rows mark clone size as missing; the rest say once, few, many or name a class of expanded clone.

len: 12
abundance: .
d_gene: TRBD1
j_gene: TRBJ2-1
v_gene: TRBV14
CDR3nt: TGTGCCAGCAGCCAGACAGGGTGGTTATGGGTCTTC
CDR3aa: CASSQTGWLWVF

len: 17
abundance: .
d_gene: .
j_gene: TRBJ2-4
v_gene: TRBV5-5
CDR3nt: TGTGCCAGCAGCTCCTTGACTTGGATAAGAGCCAAAAACATTCAGTACTTC
CDR3aa: CASSSLTWIRAKNIQYF

len: 15
abundance: .
d_gene: TRBD1
j_gene: TRBJ1-5
v_gene: TRBV7-2
CDR3nt: TGTGCCAGCAGCTTAGGAGACAGGGTCAATCAGCCCCAGCATTTT
CDR3aa: CASSLGDRVNQPQHF

len: 14
abundance: .
d_gene: .
j_gene: TRBJ2-5
v_gene: TRBV6-6
CDR3nt: TGTGCCAGCAGTTACGGGCGGTCTCAAGAGACCCAGTACTTC
CDR3aa: CASSYGRSQETQYF

len: 16
abundance: .
d_gene: TRBD1
j_gene: TRBJ1-3
v_gene: TRBV5-6
CDR3nt: TGTGCCAGCAGCTTGAACCCGGACAGGGCCGGAAACACCATATATTTT
CDR3aa: CASSLNPDRAGNTIYF

len: 15
abundance: .
d_gene: .
j_gene: TRBJ2-3
v_gene: TRBV19
CDR3nt: TGTGCCAGTAGTATAGAAGGAACAGATATAGATACGCAGTATTTT
CDR3aa: CASSIEGTDIDTQYF

len: 14
abundance: .
d_gene: TRBD1
j_gene: TRBJ1-4
v_gene: TRBV18
CDR3nt: TGTGCCAGCTCCCCGGGACAGGGTACTGAAAAACTGTTTTTT
CDR3aa: CASSPGQGTEKLFF

len: 13
abundance: .
d_gene: .
j_gene: TRBJ1-6
v_gene: TRBV27
CDR3nt: TGTGCCAGCAGTACAGATTATAATTCACCCCTCCACTTT
CDR3aa: CASSTDYNSPLHF

len: 15
abundance: few
d_gene: TRBD1
j_gene: TRBJ1-5
v_gene: TRBV27
CDR3nt: TGTGCCAGCAGTTTATCAACAGGGGGCAATCAGCCCCAGCATTTT
CDR3aa: CASSLSTGGNQPQHF

len: 16
abundance: .
d_gene: TRBD1
j_gene: TRBJ1-4
v_gene: TRBV19
CDR3nt: TGTGCCAGTAGTACACCCAGGACAGGGGATCAAAAAGTACTGTTTTTT
CDR3aa: CASSTPRTGDQKVLFF

len: 13
abundance: .
d_gene: TRBD1
j_gene: TRBJ1-1
v_gene: TRBV6-6
CDR3nt: TGTGCCAGCAGACTAAACAGGGGGACGGAAGCTTTCTTT
CDR3aa: CASRLNRGTEAFF

len: 15
abundance: few
d_gene: .
j_gene: TRBJ1-4
v_gene: TRBV4-1
CDR3nt: TGCGCCAGCAGCCAAGGGGCAAGCACTAATGAAAAACTGTTTTTT
CDR3aa: CASSQGASTNEKLFF

len: 14
abundance: few
d_gene: .
j_gene: TRBJ2-7
v_gene: TRBV10-3
CDR3nt: TGTGCCATCAGTGAGGGACTCTTGTCCTACGAGCAGTACTTC
CDR3aa: CAISEGLLSYEQYF

len: 16
abundance: .
d_gene: .
j_gene: TRBJ2-1
v_gene: TRBV7-6
CDR3nt: TGTGCCAGCAGCTTATCCTGGGGAGGCTCCTACAATGAGCAGTTCTTC
CDR3aa: CASSLSWGGSYNEQFF

len: 13
abundance: .
d_gene: .
j_gene: TRBJ2-5
v_gene: TRBV5-5
CDR3nt: TGTGCCAGCAGCTTGCCCGGGGATGAGACCCAGTACTTC
CDR3aa: CASSLPGDETQYF

len: 12
abundance: .
d_gene: .
j_gene: TRBJ2-7
v_gene: TRBV18
CDR3nt: TGTGCCAGCTCACTCCAGGGTTACGAGCAGTACTTC
CDR3aa: CASSLQGYEQYF

len: 14
abundance: few
d_gene: TRBD2
j_gene: TRBJ2-3
v_gene: TRBV25-1
CDR3nt: TGTGCCAGCAGTGAATATGGGGGGGCAGATACGCAGTATTTT
CDR3aa: CASSEYGGADTQYF

len: 20
abundance: .
d_gene: TRBD2
j_gene: TRBJ2-1
v_gene: TRBV5-3
CDR3nt: TGTGCCAGAAGCTTTCGTGGATTGACTAGCGGGGAGAGGGAGTACAATGAGCAGTTCTTC
CDR3aa: CARSFRGLTSGEREYNEQFF

len: 14
abundance: few
d_gene: TRBD2
j_gene: TRBJ2-2
v_gene: TRBV28
CDR3nt: TGTGCCAGCAGTTCGAGCGGGGGCACCGGGGAGCTGTTTTTT
CDR3aa: CASSSSGGTGELFF

len: 13
abundance: .
d_gene: .
j_gene: TRBJ2-2
v_gene: TRBV9
CDR3nt: TGTGCCAGCAGCTTAGGGGCCACCGGGGAGCTGTTTTTT
CDR3aa: CASSLGATGELFF

len: 15
abundance: .
d_gene: .
j_gene: TRBJ1-2
v_gene: TRBV2
CDR3nt: TGTGCCAGCAAGGATAATCGGGGTTCAGGCTATGGCTACACCTTC
CDR3aa: CASKDNRGSGYGYTF

len: 15
abundance: .
d_gene: .
j_gene: TRBJ2-5
v_gene: TRBV7-7
CDR3nt: TGTGCCAGCAGCTTAAACCTGGCCGTGGGAGAGACCCAGTACTTC
CDR3aa: CASSLNLAVGETQYF

len: 14
abundance: once
d_gene: .
j_gene: TRBJ1-1
v_gene: TRBV7-9
CDR3nt: TGTGCCAGCAGCCCGCGGGAAGTGAGCACTGAAGCTTTCTTT
CDR3aa: CASSPREVSTEAFF

len: 14
abundance: .
d_gene: .
j_gene: TRBJ2-7
v_gene: TRBV6-5
CDR3nt: TGTGCCAGCACCGCCGGGACCGTAGCCTACGAGCAGTACTTC
CDR3aa: CASTAGTVAYEQYF

len: 18
abundance: .
d_gene: TRBD2
j_gene: TRBJ2-2
v_gene: TRBV4-2
CDR3nt: TGTGCCAGCAGCCAAGGTTCACTAGCGGGAGGTGGGACCGGGGAGCTGTTTTTT
CDR3aa: CASSQGSLAGGGTGELFF

len: 17
abundance: .
d_gene: .
j_gene: TRBJ2-3
v_gene: TRBV7-8
CDR3nt: TGTGCCAGCAGCTCTCACCAAGCCCAGGCGGTAAGAAATACGCAGTATTTT
CDR3aa: CASSSHQAQAVRNTQYF

len: 14
abundance: .
d_gene: TRBD1
j_gene: TRBJ1-2
v_gene: TRBV9
CDR3nt: TGTGCCAGCAGCGGAGTGGGACAGGCTTATGGCTACACCTTC
CDR3aa: CASSGVGQAYGYTF

len: 13
abundance: .
d_gene: .
j_gene: TRBJ1-3
v_gene: TRBV7-9
CDR3nt: TGTGCCAGCAGATTCGGCTCTGGAAACACCATATATTTT
CDR3aa: CASRFGSGNTIYF

len: 12
abundance: .
d_gene: .
j_gene: TRBJ1-5
v_gene: TRBV28
CDR3nt: TGTGCCAGCAGTTTCCAGTATCAGCCCCAGCATTTT
CDR3aa: CASSFQYQPQHF

len: 18
abundance: few
d_gene: .
j_gene: TRBJ2-5
v_gene: TRBV7-2
CDR3nt: TGTGCCAGCAGCTTAGGCCTCGTGAGGCAGGGGGGAGGAGAGACCCAGTACTTC
CDR3aa: CASSLGLVRQGGGETQYF

len: 18
abundance: .
d_gene: .
j_gene: TRBJ1-3
v_gene: TRBV30
CDR3nt: TGTGCCTGGAGGCCGGCGAAAGTTTGGGGGCTCTCTGGAAACACCATATATTTT
CDR3aa: CAWRPAKVWGLSGNTIYF

len: 20
abundance: .
d_gene: .
j_gene: TRBJ2-2
v_gene: TRBV27
CDR3nt: TGTGCCAGCAGTTTATCGTCGGGGGGCGGGGGGACAGCCTCCACCGGGGAGCTGTTTTTT
CDR3aa: CASSLSSGGGGTASTGELFF

len: 16
abundance: .
d_gene: .
j_gene: TRBJ1-6
v_gene: TRBV7-2
CDR3nt: TGTGCCAGCAGCTTCCAGAGGACAAAATATAATTCACCCCTCCACTTT
CDR3aa: CASSFQRTKYNSPLHF

len: 14
abundance: .
d_gene: TRBD2
j_gene: TRBJ2-1
v_gene: TRBV6-4
CDR3nt: TGTGCCAGCAGTGGGACTAGCGGGAGGGATGAGCAGTTCTTC
CDR3aa: CASSGTSGRDEQFF

len: 16
abundance: .
d_gene: TRBD1
j_gene: TRBJ1-2
v_gene: TRBV6-5
CDR3nt: TGTGCCAGCAGTTACTCTTGGTCAGGGGGCAATTATGGCTACACCTTC
CDR3aa: CASSYSWSGGNYGYTF

len: 15
abundance: .
d_gene: TRBD2
j_gene: TRBJ2-3
v_gene: TRBV27
CDR3nt: TGTGCCAGCGGTTCGCTAGCGGGACTAACAGATACGCAGTATTTT
CDR3aa: CASGSLAGLTDTQYF

len: 16
abundance: .
d_gene: TRBD2
j_gene: TRBJ2-3
v_gene: TRBV9
CDR3nt: TGTGCCAGCAGCGTGAGCGGGGGCAGCGTCACAGATACGCAGTATTTT
CDR3aa: CASSVSGGSVTDTQYF

len: 14
abundance: .
d_gene: TRBD2
j_gene: TRBJ2-7
v_gene: TRBV27
CDR3nt: TGTGCCAGCAGTTTTGGACTAGCGACCTACGAGCAGTACTTC
CDR3aa: CASSFGLATYEQYF

len: 14
abundance: once
d_gene: .
j_gene: TRBJ1-1
v_gene: TRBV27
CDR3nt: TGTGCCAGCAGTTATTACTCTATGAACACTGAAGCTTTCTTT
CDR3aa: CASSYYSMNTEAFF

len: 17
abundance: .
d_gene: .
j_gene: TRBJ2-7
v_gene: TRBV7-9
CDR3nt: TGTGCCAGCAGCTTAGCGCCGGGGGACCCGCGATGGTACGAGCAGTACTTC
CDR3aa: CASSLAPGDPRWYEQYF

len: 14
abundance: .
d_gene: .
j_gene: TRBJ1-2
v_gene: TRBV30
CDR3nt: TGTGCCTGGAGTGTAGGGGCAGAGAGCTATGGCTACACCTTC
CDR3aa: CAWSVGAESYGYTF

len: 11
abundance: .
d_gene: .
j_gene: TRBJ2-7
v_gene: TRBV2
CDR3nt: TGTGCCAGCGGCGGACCCTACGAGCAGTACTTC
CDR3aa: CASGGPYEQYF

len: 15
abundance: .
d_gene: TRBD1
j_gene: TRBJ2-7
v_gene: TRBV10-2
CDR3nt: TGCGCCAGCCAAAAGGGACAGGGCCGTTCCTACGAGCAGTACTTC
CDR3aa: CASQKGQGRSYEQYF

len: 16
abundance: .
d_gene: TRBD2
j_gene: TRBJ2-1
v_gene: TRBV5-4
CDR3nt: TGTGCCAGCAGCCAGGGACCGGGACTAGTCGACAATGAGCAGTTCTTC
CDR3aa: CASSQGPGLVDNEQFF

len: 13
abundance: .
d_gene: .
j_gene: TRBJ2-1
v_gene: TRBV21-1
CDR3nt: TGTGCCAGCAGCAAAGCCAGCGGGAGGGCGGAGTTCTTC
CDR3aa: CASSKASGRAEFF

len: 16
abundance: .
d_gene: .
j_gene: TRBJ1-6
v_gene: TRBV9
CDR3nt: TGTGCCAGCAGCCCGCGGGTCTCTGAGGCAAATTCACCCCTCCACTTT
CDR3aa: CASSPRVSEANSPLHF

len: 16
abundance: few
d_gene: TRBD2
j_gene: TRBJ2-1
v_gene: TRBV27
CDR3nt: TGTGCCAGCAGTTTACAAATAGCGGGAGGGCCGTGGGAGCAGTTCTTC
CDR3aa: CASSLQIAGGPWEQFF